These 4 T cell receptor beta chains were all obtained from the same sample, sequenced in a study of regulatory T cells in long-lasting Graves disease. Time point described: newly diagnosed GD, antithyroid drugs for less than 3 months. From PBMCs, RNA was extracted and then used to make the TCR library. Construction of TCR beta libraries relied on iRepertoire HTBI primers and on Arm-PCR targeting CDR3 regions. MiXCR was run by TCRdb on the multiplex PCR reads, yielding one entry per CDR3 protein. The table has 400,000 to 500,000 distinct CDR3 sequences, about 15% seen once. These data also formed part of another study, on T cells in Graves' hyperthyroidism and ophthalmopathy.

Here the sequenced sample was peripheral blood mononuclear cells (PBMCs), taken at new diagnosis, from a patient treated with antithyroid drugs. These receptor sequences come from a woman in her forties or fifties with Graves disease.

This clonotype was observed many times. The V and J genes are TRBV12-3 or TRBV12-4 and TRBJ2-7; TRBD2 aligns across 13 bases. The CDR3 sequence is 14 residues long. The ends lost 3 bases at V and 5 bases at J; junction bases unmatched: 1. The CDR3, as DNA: TGTGCCAGCAGTTTGACTAGCGGGAGGCACGAGCAGTACTTC. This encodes CASSLTSGRHEQYF.

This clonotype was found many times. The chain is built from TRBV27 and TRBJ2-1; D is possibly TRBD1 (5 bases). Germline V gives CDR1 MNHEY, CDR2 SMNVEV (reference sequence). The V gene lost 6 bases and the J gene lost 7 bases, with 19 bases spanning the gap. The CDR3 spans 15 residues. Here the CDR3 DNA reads TGTGCCAGCAGAGAACTGGGCCTTAAGGGGAATGAGCAGTTCTTC. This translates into CASRELGLKGNEQFF.

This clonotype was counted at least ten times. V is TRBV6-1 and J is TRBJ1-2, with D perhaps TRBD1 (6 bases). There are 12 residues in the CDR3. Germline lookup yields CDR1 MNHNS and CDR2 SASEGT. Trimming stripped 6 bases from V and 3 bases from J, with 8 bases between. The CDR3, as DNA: TGTGCCAGCAGGGACAGCTACTATGGCTACACCTTC. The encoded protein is CASRDSYYGYTF.

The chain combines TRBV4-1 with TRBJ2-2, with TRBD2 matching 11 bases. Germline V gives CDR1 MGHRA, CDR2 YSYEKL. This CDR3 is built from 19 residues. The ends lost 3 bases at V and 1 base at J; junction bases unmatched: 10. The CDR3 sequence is CASSHSPSSGRRNTGELFF. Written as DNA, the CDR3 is TGCGCCAGCAGCCACTCACCTTCTAGCGGGAGGAGGAACACCGGGGAGCTGTTTTTT.